This TCR beta chain was sequenced in a study of T cell changes during pregnancy in multiple sclerosis. Libraries were prepared by immunoSEQ multiplex PCR; TCRdb keeps only in-frame clonotypes and omits some of them. The sample consists of tens of thousands of clones, approximately 92% of them appearing once. V lost 5 bases to trimming and J lost 1 base; unmatched junction nucleotides: 8. The V gene's germline CDR1 is PRHDT and CDR2 FYEKMQ (reference sequence). This CDR3 comprises 17 residues. The gene calls are TRBV13 and TRBJ2-3, with 11 bases that match TRBD2. This TCR came from a female donor with multiple sclerosis, enrolled in a pregnancy study. Here the sequenced sample was peripheral blood, taken in the second trimester of pregnancy. CDR3 amino acids: CASSIDELAGGTDTQYF. Written as DNA, the CDR3 is TGTGCCAGCAGCATCGACGAACTAGCGGGGGGCACAGATACGCAGTATTTT.